One and the same sample provided the 28 T cell receptor beta chains below, sequenced in a study of spatial heterogeneity in lung cancer. Time point specified: sample taken at primary tumor resection. Extraction of whole RNA from tumor, nontumor lung or frozen PBMC preceded unsorted sequencing. TCRdb re-called the 5' RACE reads with MiXCR, one entry per CDR3 protein. The data contain approximately 52,000 distinct CDR3 sequences, roughly 7% of them singletons. Here the sequenced sample was PBMCs, taken at surgery. The receptors come from a female donor with early-stage non-small cell lung cancer.

This clonotype was found many times. V is TRBV7-2 and J is TRBJ2-3; TRBD2 aligns across 10 bases. The trim removed 5 bases at V and 6 bases at J, leaving 8 bases unmatched. CDR3 length: 15 residues. Looked up from germline, CDR1 is SGHTA and CDR2 is FQGNSA. This chain's CDR3 is CASSRAGGKGDTQYF. In nucleotides, the CDR3 is TGTGCCAGCAGCCGAGCGGGGGGGAAAGGGGATACGCAGTATTTT. The full variable domain, completed using reference TRBV7-2 and TRBJ2-3, is GAGVSQSPSNKVTEKGKDVELRCDPISGHTALYWYRQSLGQGLEFLIYFQGNSAPDKSGLPSDRFSAERTGGSVSTLTIQRTQQEDSAVYLCASSRAGGKGDTQYFGPGTRLTVL.

The chain has TRBV6-2 or TRBV6-3 and TRBJ1-2; D unresolved. The CDR3 has 14 amino acids. The germline V and J ends were trimmed by 7 bases and 3 bases, with 15 bases remaining between them. The germline gives CDR1 MNHEY, CDR2 SVGEGT. The CDR3 bases are TGTGCCAGCACTACCGGGTCCACCCACTATGGCTACACCTTC. Translation gives CASTTGSTHYGYTF.

The sample holds many counts of this clonotype. This chain connects TRBV15 to TRBJ1-2, with D unclear. The V and J ends lost 5 bases and 4 bases respectively, with 17 bases between them. Germline CDR1 LNHNV, CDR2 YYDKDF (reference sequence). The CDR3 contains 15 residues. As DNA, the CDR3 is TGTGCCACCAGCCCAGATCACGCAGGCACCTATGGCTACACCTTC. Protein: CATSPDHAGTYGYTF.

This clonotype was recorded many times. J is TRBJ2-5 and V is TRBV20-1; D unresolved. CDR1 and CDR2 from the germline V gene are DFQATT and SNEGSKA (reference sequence). CDR3 length: 12 residues. V lost 1 base to trimming and J lost 5 bases, with 8 bases between them. The CDR3 DNA sequence: TGCAGTGCTAGAGTAGGAGCGGAGACCCAGTACTTC. It encodes CSARVGAETQYF.

This clonotype was observed at least ten times. J is TRBJ1-1 and V is TRBV5-8, with D unresolved. V lost 0 bases and J lost 7, with 7 bases in between. The V gene's germline CDR1 is SGHTS and CDR2 YDEGEE. This CDR3 comprises 12 residues. Here the CDR3 reads CASSLVLSEAFF. As DNA, the CDR3 is TGTGCCAGCAGCTTGGTGCTTAGTGAAGCTTTCTTT.

This clonotype was recorded many times. For the CDR3, the DNA is TGTGCCAGCAGTGCTATCAGGGAGTATAATCAGCCCCAGCATTTT. It specifies CASSAIREYNQPQHF. The V and J genes are TRBV6-5 and TRBJ1-5; perhaps TRBD1 as D (5 bases). Per the germline V gene, CDR1 is MNHEY and CDR2 is SVGAGI. The V and J ends lost 5 bases and 4 bases respectively, with 15 bases between them. This CDR3 region has 15 residues.

This clonotype was picked up many times. This chain joins TRBV7-8 and TRBJ2-5, with D uncertain. Germline lookup yields CDR1 SGHVS and CDR2 FQNEAQ. Trimming took 2 bases from V and 9 from J, leaving 22 bases between them. The CDR3 has 16 residues. The CDR3 protein is CASSLRWADAKRPQYF. In DNA, the CDR3 is TGTGCCAGCAGCTTACGTTGGGCAGACGCCAAGAGACCCCAGTACTTC.

This clonotype turned up a few times. A junction end diverges from the germline sequence, so it may reflect a read error. The chain uses TRBV3-1 and TRBJ2-2; weak D call: TRBD1 (6 bases). The CDR3 consists of 15 residues. Germline-derived CDR1 and CDR2 are LGHDT and YNNKEL (reference sequence). CDR3 sequence (DNA): TGTGCCAGCAGCAAAGACAGGATCTTCACCGGGGAGCTGTTTTTT. It translates to CASSKDRIFTGELFF.

The gene calls are TRBV6-1 and TRBJ2-3; either TRBD1 or TRBD2 may supply D (5 bases each). CDR3 length: 15 amino acids. V shed 8 bases and J shed 1 base, with 16 bases lying between them. CDR1 is MNHNS and CDR2 is SASEGT in the germline V gene. Written as DNA, the CDR3 is TGTGCCAGCGGCCGAGGGGCGGTAGGCACAGATACGCAGTATTTT. Residues: CASGRGAVGTDTQYF.

As regards this clonotype: Germline and junction disagree at one end, which may indicate a read error. The V call is TRBV18, the J call TRBJ2-7, with TRBD2 as a possible D gene (6 bases). Germline lookup yields CDR1 KGHSH and CDR2 LQKENI. CDR3 size: 15 residues. The CDR3 loop is CVSSPTSLSSYEQYF. The CDR3 nucleotides read TGTGTCAGCTCGCCGACTAGTCTGAGCTCCTACGAGCAGTACTTC.

This clonotype appeared many times. This chain uses TRBV7-8 with TRBJ2-1; 12 bases are shared with TRBD2. This CDR3 has 17 residues. The V segment lost 4 bases and the J segment 4 bases; nucleotides outside the gene matches: 8. Germline loops: CDR1 SGHVS, CDR2 FQNEAQ. CDR3 region: CASSSLGLAGSYNEQFF. Here the CDR3 DNA reads TGTGCCAGCAGCTCCCTGGGACTAGCGGGTTCTTACAATGAGCAGTTCTTC.

This clonotype was picked up a small number of times. The gene calls are TRBV18 and TRBJ2-1, with 7 positions matching TRBD1. V lost 3 bases to trimming and J lost 7 bases; unmatched junction nucleotides: 9. The V gene's germline CDR1 is KGHSH and CDR2 LQKENI. The CDR3 totals 15 residues. CDR3 coding DNA: TGTGCCAGCTCACCCCCGGGACAGAGGCGGAATGAGCAGTTCTTC. It translates to CASSPPGQRRNEQFF.

This clonotype was seen ten or more times. The gene calls are TRBV5-1 and TRBJ2-7, with D unresolved. CDR1 is SGHRS, CDR2 YFSETQ, per germline. The CDR3 length is 14 residues. Trimming pared 0 bases from V and 6 bases from J, leaving 13 bases between. The CDR3 loop reads CASSLGSSIGEQYF. The CDR3 bases are TGCGCCAGCAGCTTGGGATCCTCGATCGGCGAGCAGTACTTC.

This clonotype was seen many times. This sequence joins TRBV5-1 and TRBJ2-4, with 9 bases identical to TRBD2. The CDR3 runs to 15 residues. Per germline, CDR1 SGHRS and CDR2 YFSETQ. Trimming removed 3 bases from V and 7 bases from J; junction bases left unmatched: 8. The CDR3 is CASSSSSGVLNIQYF. CDR3 nucleotides: TGCGCCAGCAGCTCTTCTAGCGGGGTGTTGAACATTCAGTACTTC.

This clonotype was found many times. The chain links TRBV29-1 to TRBJ1-1, with D perhaps matching TRBD1 (6 bases). The CDR3 totals 13 residues. Germline V lookup: CDR1 SQVTM, CDR2 ANQGSEA. Between the trimmed V and J ends, which lost 3 bases and 4 bases, there was a span of 12 bases. The DNA of the CDR3 is TGCAGCGTTGATGTGGGGGCTGGCACTGAAGCTTTCTTT. It is translated as CSVDVGAGTEAFF.

This sequence joins TRBV7-2 and TRBJ1-2; D possibly corresponds to TRBD1 (6 bases). Trimming left V 0 bases short and J 0 bases short, with 14 bases between. Germline lookup yields CDR1 SGHTA and CDR2 FQGNSA. The CDR3 sequence is 17 residues long. The chain's CDR3 is CASSLAGGGGPNYGYTF. DNA for the CDR3: TGTGCCAGCAGCTTAGCTGGGGGCGGCGGGCCTAACTATGGCTACACCTTC.

This clonotype was counted ten times or more. The chain couples TRBV6-5 to TRBJ2-7, with 7 positions matching TRBD2. V lost 9 bases, J lost 3 bases, and 11 bases stayed unmatched. The CDR3 has 14 residues. From germline, CDR1 is MNHEY and CDR2 SVGAGI. CDR3 DNA: TGTGCCAGTGTCATGAGAGCGGGATACTACGAGCAGTACTTC. This encodes CASVMRAGYYEQYF.

This clonotype was seen repeatedly, ten times or more. This chain uses TRBV7-2 with TRBJ2-5; D is undetermined. Trimming shortened V by 1 base and J by 2 bases, and 8 bases separated the two germline ends. Per germline, CDR1 SGHTA and CDR2 FQGNSA. The CDR3 totals 14 residues. The CDR3 is CASSLVGIQETQYF. As DNA, the CDR3 is TGTGCCAGCAGCTTAGTCGGTATTCAAGAGACCCAGTACTTC.

This clonotype was recorded at least ten times. The rearrangement links TRBV2 to TRBJ1-2, with a tentative D call TRBD1 (5 bases). V was clipped by 6 bases and J by 5 bases, with 16 bases between them. Germline lookup yields CDR1 SNHLY and CDR2 FYNNEI. The CDR3 has 14 residues. CDR3 residues: CASSSGLGQYGYTF. DNA for the CDR3: TGTGCCAGCAGCTCAGGGTTGGGCCAATATGGCTACACCTTC. Supplemented by reference TRBV2 and TRBJ1-2, the full variable domain reads EPEVTQTPSHQVTQMGQEVILRCVPISNHLYFYWYRQILGQKVEFLVSFYNNEISEKSEIFDDQFSVERPDGSNFTLKIRSTKLEDSAMYFCASSSGLGQYGYTFGSGTRLTVV.

There are many counts of this clonotype. J is TRBJ2-3 and V is TRBV7-9; D uncertain. Germline V CDR1 and CDR2: SEHNR, FQNEAQ (reference sequence). The CDR3 has 13 amino acids. Trimming pared 2 bases from V and 6 bases from J, leaving 9 bases between. Written as DNA, the CDR3 is TGTGCCAGCAGCTTACTGCTTGGGGATACGCAGTATTTT. It encodes CASSLLLGDTQYF.

This clonotype was seen many times. The chain is built from TRBV4-2 and TRBJ1-3, with D maybe TRBD1 (6 bases). Germline V gene data show CDR1 as LGHNA and CDR2 as YNFKEQ. Trimming pared 3 bases from V and 0 bases from J, leaving 12 bases between. This CDR3 has 16 residues. The CDR3: CASSHIDRISGNTIYF. CDR3 coding DNA: TGTGCCAGCAGCCATATCGACAGGATCTCTGGAAACACCATATATTTT.

This clonotype occurred many times. J is TRBJ1-5 and V is TRBV6-5; no reliable D call. Germline CDR1 reads MNHEY; CDR2 reads SVGAGI. Trimming removed 5 bases at V and 4 bases at J, with 12 bases between. The CDR3 has 14 amino acids. CDR3 DNA: TGTGCCAGCAGTCGCGCGGACGGGAATCAGCCCCAGCATTTT. Translating gives CASSRADGNQPQHF.

In this sample, this clonotype turned up many times. The chain uses TRBV28 and TRBJ1-5; no clear D. The germline V gene encodes CDR1 MDHEN and CDR2 SYDVKM. V was clipped by 5 bases and J by 0 bases, with 8 bases between them. The CDR3 is 14 residues long. The CDR3 spells CASSVSNSNQPQHF. CDR3 DNA sequence: TGTGCCAGCAGTGTGAGTAATAGCAATCAGCCCCAGCATTTT.

This clonotype was recorded many times. The rearrangement links TRBV2 to TRBJ1-6; D may be TRBD1 (5 bases). The CDR3 length is 13 residues. CDR1 and CDR2 from the germline V gene are SNHLY and FYNNEI. V was trimmed by 6 bases and J by 8 bases, leaving 11 bases between them. Here the CDR3 reads CASRELGDSPLHF. CDR3 nucleotides: TGTGCCAGCAGGGAGTTGGGGGATTCACCCCTCCACTTT.

The sample holds many counts of this clonotype. V is TRBV7-2 and J is TRBJ2-1; unclear D gene. V lost 4 bases, J lost 1 base, and 8 bases lay in between. The germline gives CDR1 SGHTA, CDR2 FQGNSA. This CDR3 region has 14 residues. CDR3 residues: CASSWSGSYNEQFF. The CDR3 DNA reads TGTGCCAGCAGCTGGAGTGGATCCTACAATGAGCAGTTCTTC.

This clonotype has at least ten counts. The chain couples TRBV7-3 to TRBJ1-1, with 7 bases matching TRBD1. The CDR3 totals 14 residues. Germline CDR1 and CDR2: SGHTA and FQGTGA. V was pared by 0 bases and J by 6 bases, with 4 bases of the junction left unmatched. The CDR3 nucleotides read TGTGCCAGCAGCTTAACCCTGGGACAGTCTGAAGCTTTCTTT. Its translation: CASSLTLGQSEAFF.

The sample holds a few counts of this clonotype. The chain uses TRBV20-1 and TRBJ2-3, with a tentative D call TRBD1 (5 bases). The CDR3 runs 13 residues. V was trimmed by 5 bases and J by 2 bases, leaving 11 bases between them. CDR1 and CDR2 (germline): DFQATT, SNEGSKA (reference sequence). The CDR3 sequence is CSAGASLTDTQYF. DNA for the CDR3: TGCAGTGCTGGGGCGTCACTCACAGATACGCAGTATTTT.

This clonotype was counted at least ten times. V gene TRBV20-1 combines with J gene TRBJ2-1; TRBD2 might be the D (7 bases). Trimming cost V 3 bases and J 6 bases, with 12 bases left between them. Per germline, CDR1 DFQATT and CDR2 SNEGSKA (reference sequence). The CDR3 is 13 amino acids. The CDR3 region has the DNA TGCAGTGCTAGTCGGCGGGGGCCCAATGAGCAGTTCTTC. Protein: CSASRRGPNEQFF.